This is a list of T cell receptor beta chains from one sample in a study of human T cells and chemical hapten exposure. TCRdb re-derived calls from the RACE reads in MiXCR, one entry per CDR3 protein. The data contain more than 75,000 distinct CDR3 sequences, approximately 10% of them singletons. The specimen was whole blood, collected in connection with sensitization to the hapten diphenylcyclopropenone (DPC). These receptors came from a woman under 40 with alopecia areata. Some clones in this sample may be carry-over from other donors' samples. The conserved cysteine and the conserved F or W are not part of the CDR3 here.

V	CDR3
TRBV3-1	ASSQEKQVQNTEAF
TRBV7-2	ASSLVEEQY
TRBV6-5	ASTVVQGSGANVLT
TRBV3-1	ASGMRMNTEAF
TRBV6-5	ASSYGGGMRTEAF
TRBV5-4	ASSMTRGEQY
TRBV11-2	ASSPRRVETQY
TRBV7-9	ASSVRATNEKLF
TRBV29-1	SVGFRSISGNTIY
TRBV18	ASSPSGGSTEAF
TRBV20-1	SAGTLNEQF
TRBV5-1	ASSLAPGELF
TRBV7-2	ASTQSSGNYNEQF
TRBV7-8	ASRKSFSNTEAF
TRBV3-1	ASSPFHEGGTDTQY
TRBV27	ASRLTHWGTEAF
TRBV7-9	ASSLAGPRNGYT
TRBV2	ASSTGLHTGELF
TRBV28	ASSFRRGRTEAF
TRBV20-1	SARDTSRSTDTQY
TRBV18	ASSPPPPGGQETQY
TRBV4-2	ASSQGWNEQF
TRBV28	ATDRIYQPQH
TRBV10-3	AIQQGNSPLH
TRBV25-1	ASRSLTHRGTEAF
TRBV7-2	ASSRGTGLAGLTDTQY
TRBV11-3	ASSLGQGGNSPLH
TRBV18	ASSPNDKRTDTQY
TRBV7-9	ASSSPPPVNTEAF
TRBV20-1	SAPLAGNTDTQY
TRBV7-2	ASSLLPSGVSYNEQF
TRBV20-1	SARDLNRGWSPLH
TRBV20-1	SVPAQGWPNQPQH
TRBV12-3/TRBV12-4	ASSPTGGNYNEQF
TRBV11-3	ASSTGAANTEAF